The entry below describes one T cell receptor (beta chain). This CDR3 comprises 16 residues. The germline gives CDR1 MDHEN, CDR2 SYDVKM. V dropped 4 bases and J dropped 6 bases, with 18 bases sitting between them. PCR amplification relied on 60 Vbeta primers (plus 13 Jbeta primers). The repertoire was sequenced with immunoSEQ multiplex PCR; TCRdb's copy has only in-frame clones and lacks some. The profile shows tens of thousands of clones, 70% to 90% of them singletons. The data belong to a study of cytomegalovirus exposure and HLA in healthy donors. Sequencing used PBMCs. The clonotype originates from a woman under 40 in good health and CMV-seronegative. This chain connects TRBV28 to TRBJ2-2; possible D gene TRBD1, 6 bases. The CDR3 protein is CASSSYETGRAGELFF. The CDR3 nucleotides are TGTGCCAGCAGTTCCTATGAGACAGGCCGAGCCGGGGAGCTGTTTTTT.